Sequencing of this T cell receptor (beta chain) was carried out in a study of cytomegalovirus exposure and HLA in healthy donors. Method: immunoSEQ multiplex PCR; TCRdb's copy keeps in-frame clones and lacks some. The data contain 200,000 to 250,000 clones, approximately 87% of them singletons. General study points: Under in vitro conditions, a few CMV-associated chains were confirmed as specific for CMV antigens. Investigators reported over 150 TCR beta chains as tied to cytomegalovirus. Accounts indicate the classifier identified cytomegalovirus status with strong specificity and sensitivity.

Trimming shortened V by 7 bases and J by 6 bases, and 16 bases separated the two germline ends. The CDR3 is 14 residues long. Germline CDR1 reads MNHEY; CDR2 reads SMNVEV (reference sequence). Of note for this clone: The antigen is undetermined.

The origin of this receptor is a woman aged 18-35 years in good health and CMV-seronegative. The chain has TRBV27 and TRBJ2-1; D is possibly TRBD2 (6 bases). Sequences were obtained from PBMCs. This CDR3 is CASTPGGLGNEQFF. In DNA, the CDR3 is TGTGCCAGCACCCCAGGAGGGCTTGGCAATGAGCAGTTCTTC.